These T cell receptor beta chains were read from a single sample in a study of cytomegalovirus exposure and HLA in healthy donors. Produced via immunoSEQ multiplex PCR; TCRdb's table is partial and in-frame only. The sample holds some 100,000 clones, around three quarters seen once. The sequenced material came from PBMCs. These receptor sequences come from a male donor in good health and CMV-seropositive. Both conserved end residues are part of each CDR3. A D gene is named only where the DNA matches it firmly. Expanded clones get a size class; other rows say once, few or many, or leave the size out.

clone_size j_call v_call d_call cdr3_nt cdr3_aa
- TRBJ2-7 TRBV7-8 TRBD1 TGTGCCAGCAGCTTGGGACAGTTCTACGAGCAGTACTTC CASSLGQFYEQYF
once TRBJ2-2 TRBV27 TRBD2 TGTGCCAGCAGTTTGGGTAGCGGGGGGACTACTAACACCGGGGAGCTGTTTTTT CASSLGSGGTTNTGELFF
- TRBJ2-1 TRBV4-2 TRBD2 TGTGCCAGCAGCCCTCAGACTAGCGGGGGGATATACAATGAGCAGTTCTTC CASSPQTSGGIYNEQFF
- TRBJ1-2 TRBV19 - TGTGCCAGTAGTATAGGATTGGCGGGCTGGAATGGCTACACCTTC CASSIGLAGWNGYTF
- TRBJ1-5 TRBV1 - TGCACCAGCAGCCTAAAAAGGGGGCCGGGGCCCCAGCATTTT CTSSLKRGPGPQHF
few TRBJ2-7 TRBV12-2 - TGTGCAAGTCGTAACCGGGACAGGGGGCTGGGCGAGCAGTACTTC CASRNRDRGLGEQYF
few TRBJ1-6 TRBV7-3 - TGTGCCAGCAGCTTAGACAGGAATTCACCCCTCCACTTT CASSLDRNSPLHF
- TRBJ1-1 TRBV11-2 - TGTGCCAGCAGGCGGGACCGACTTTCGAACACTGAAGCTTTCTTT CASRRDRLSNTEAFF
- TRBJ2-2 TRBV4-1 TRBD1 TGCGCCAGCAGCCAAGAGGACAGGGGGACCGGGGAGCTGTTTTTT CASSQEDRGTGELFF
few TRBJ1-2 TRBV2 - TGTGCCAGCAGTGGCGACGGGAACTATGGCTACACCTTC CASSGDGNYGYTF
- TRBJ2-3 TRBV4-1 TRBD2 TGCGCCAGCAGCCAAAGCGGGCTAGCGGGGCACCTCCGACAAAATACGCAGTATTTT CASSQSGLAGHLRQNTQYF
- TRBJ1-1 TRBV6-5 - TGTGCCAGCAGACCAGCCCCCGGGATTGAAGCTTTCTTT CASRPAPGIEAFF
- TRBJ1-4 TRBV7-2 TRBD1 TGTGCCAGCAGCTCCACAGGGGGAGCTAATGAAAAACTGTTTTTT CASSSTGGANEKLFF
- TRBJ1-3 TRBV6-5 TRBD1 TGTGCCAGCACCATAGACAGGGCGAGTAACACCATATATTTT CASTIDRASNTIYF
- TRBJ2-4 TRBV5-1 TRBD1 TGCGCCAGCAGCTTGGAAGGGGGCGCGATTAACATTCAGTACTTC CASSLEGGAINIQYF
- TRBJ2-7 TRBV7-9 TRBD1 TGTGCCAGCAGCTTAGCGAGAAGGGACAGGTCCTACGAGCAGTACTTC CASSLARRDRSYEQYF
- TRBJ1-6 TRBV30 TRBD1 TGTGCCTGGAGGACAGGGACAAGCTATAATTCACCCCTCCACTTT CAWRTGTSYNSPLHF
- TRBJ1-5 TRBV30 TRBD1 TGTGCCTGGGGGACAGATAGCAATCAGCCCCAGCATTTT CAWGTDSNQPQHF
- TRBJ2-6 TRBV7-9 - TGTGCCAGCAGCTCCGGAGGGTCTGGGGCCAACGTCCTGACTTTC CASSSGGSGANVLTF
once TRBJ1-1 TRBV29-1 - TGCAGCGTTGTCAGGGATATGAACACTGAAGCTTTCTTT CSVVRDMNTEAFF
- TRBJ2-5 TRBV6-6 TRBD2 TGTGCCAGCAGTCCGCGGGGGATCGGGGAGACCCAGTACTTC CASSPRGIGETQYF
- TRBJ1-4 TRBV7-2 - TGTGCCAGCAGCACCGGGGGGCATGCTTCTGAAAAACTGTTTTTT CASSTGGHASEKLFF
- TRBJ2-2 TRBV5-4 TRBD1 TGTGCCAGCAGCTCTGGGACAGATTTCTCCGGGGAGCTGTTTTTT CASSSGTDFSGELFF
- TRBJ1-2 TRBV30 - TGTGCCTGGAGTGTACGGCAGGATAATGGCTACACCTTC CAWSVRQDNGYTF
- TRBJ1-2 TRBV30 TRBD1 TGTGCCTGGAGCGTTGGCTCAGGGGGATCCGGCTATGGCTACACCTTC CAWSVGSGGSGYGYTF
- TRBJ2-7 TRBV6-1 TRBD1 TGTGCCAGCAGTACCGGGACAGAGGCCTACGAGCAGTACTTC CASSTGTEAYEQYF
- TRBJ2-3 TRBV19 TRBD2 TGTGCCAGTAGTATTCAAGCGGGGGGATACCTTGGGCAGTATTTT CASSIQAGGYLGQYF
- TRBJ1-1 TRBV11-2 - TGTGCCAGCAGCTTAGAAAGGAGCACTGAAGCTTTCTTT CASSLERSTEAFF
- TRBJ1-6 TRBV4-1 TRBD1 TGCGCCAGCAGCCGGGGTCGGGACAGGGATTCACCCCTCCACTTT CASSRGRDRDSPLHF
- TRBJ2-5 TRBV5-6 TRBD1 TGTGCCAGCAGCTTCCCGACAGGGGCCCAAGAGACCCAGTACTTC CASSFPTGAQETQYF
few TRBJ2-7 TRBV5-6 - TGTGCCAGCAGCTTGCTCCCTGAGGACGAGCAGTACTTC CASSLLPEDEQYF
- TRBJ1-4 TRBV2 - TGTGCCAGCAGTGGCGTCGCGACTCCAACTAATGAAAAACTGTTTTTT CASSGVATPTNEKLFF
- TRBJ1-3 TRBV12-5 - TGTGCTAGTGGTTACTCAATCCAAAACACCATATATTTT CASGYSIQNTIYF
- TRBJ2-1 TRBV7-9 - TGTGCCAGCAGCTTAGCGAAGGGGATTCTTCCGGGTGAGCAGTTCTTC CASSLAKGILPGEQFF
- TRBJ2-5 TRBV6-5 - TGTGCCAGCAGTGAGGCAGGGAAGATCGAGACCCAGTACTTC CASSEAGKIETQYF
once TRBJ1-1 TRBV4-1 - TGCGCCAGCAGCCAAACGAGCTTGAACACTGAAGCTTTCTTT CASSQTSLNTEAFF
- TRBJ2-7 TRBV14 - TGTGCCAGCAGCCCGAGCAAAAGGGGCAGAACCTACGAGCAGTACTTC CASSPSKRGRTYEQYF
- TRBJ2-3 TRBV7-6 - TGTGCCAGCAGCCATGGTCACCTTACGGCAGATACGCAGTATTTT CASSHGHLTADTQYF
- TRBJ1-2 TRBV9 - TGTGCCAGCAGCGTAGCTCCGTCAGCTAACTATGGCTACACCTTC CASSVAPSANYGYTF
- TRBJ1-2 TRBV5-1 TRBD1 TGCGCCAGCAGCTTAGGGGACAGCCAGGGGATCTATGGCTACACCTTC CASSLGDSQGIYGYTF
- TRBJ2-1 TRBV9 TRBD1 TGTGCCAGCAGCGTCCGGGACAGCTACAATGAGCAGTTCTTC CASSVRDSYNEQFF
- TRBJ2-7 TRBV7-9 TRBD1 TGTGCCAGCAGCTTAATTTGGACAGGGGACGAGCAGTACTTC CASSLIWTGDEQYF
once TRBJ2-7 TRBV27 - TGTGCCAGCAGTTTATCTCACACAGCCTCCTACGAGCAGTACTTC CASSLSHTASYEQYF
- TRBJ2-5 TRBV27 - TGTGCCAGCAGTGACTTCAGGGCGCAAGAGACCCAGTACTTC CASSDFRAQETQYF
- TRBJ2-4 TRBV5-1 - TGCGCCAGCAGCTCCTCGGACAGGGAGGGGAACATTCAGTACTTC CASSSSDREGNIQYF
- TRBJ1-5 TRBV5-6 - TGTGCCAGCAGCGTCACAGGTGGTGTCAATCAGCCCCAGCATTTT CASSVTGGVNQPQHF
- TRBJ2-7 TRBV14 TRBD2 TGTGCCAGCAGCCAAGCCCGGGGGGGTTTAGTGCCCTACGAGCAGTACTTC CASSQARGGLVPYEQYF
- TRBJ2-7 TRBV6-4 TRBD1 TGTGCCAGCAGCGCTGGGACAGGGGCGTCCTACGAGCAGTACTTC CASSAGTGASYEQYF
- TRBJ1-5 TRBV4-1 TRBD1 TGCGCCAGCAGCCAGAGACAGGGGAATCAGCCCCAGCATTTT CASSQRQGNQPQHF
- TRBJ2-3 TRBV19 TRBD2 TGTGCCAGTAGTATTGGCGGGGGAGATACGCAGTATTTT CASSIGGGDTQYF
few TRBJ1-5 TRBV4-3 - TGCGCCAGCAGCCTAAACCACAATAGCAATCAGCCCCAGCATTTT CASSLNHNSNQPQHF
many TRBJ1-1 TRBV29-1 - TGCAGCGCGACTGCAGCGTCGGGGTTTGGCACTGAAGCTTTCTTT CSATAASGFGTEAFF
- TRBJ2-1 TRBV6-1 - TGTGCCAGCAACCTCGGGGGCTCCTACAATGAGCAGTTCTTC CASNLGGSYNEQFF
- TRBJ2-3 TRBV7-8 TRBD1 TGTGCCAGCAGCTTGGCACGGGACAGGATCCTCACAGATACGCAGTATTTT CASSLARDRILTDTQYF